This entry features one T cell receptor (beta chain) sequence. Generated by immunoSEQ multiplex PCR, the TCRdb table keeps only in-frame clones and is missing some. The table includes over 1.5 million clones, about 98% detected once. The data were taken from a study of shared clonotypes between healthy human individuals. With V trimmed by 4 bases and J by 0 bases, 10 bases remained unmatched. Germline CDR1 SGHKS, CDR2 YYEKEE (reference sequence). CDR3 size: 18 residues. The TCR comes from a man aged 25 to 45 in good health. Sequenced sample: naive CD4+ T cells sorted from blood. Indicated subset: CD45RA+ positively selected. The chain combines TRBV5-5 with TRBJ2-7; 13 positions match TRBD2. CDR3: CASSQEPGTSGISYEQYF. Written as DNA, the CDR3 is TGTGCCAGCAGCCAAGAGCCCGGGACTAGCGGGATCTCCTACGAGCAGTACTTC.